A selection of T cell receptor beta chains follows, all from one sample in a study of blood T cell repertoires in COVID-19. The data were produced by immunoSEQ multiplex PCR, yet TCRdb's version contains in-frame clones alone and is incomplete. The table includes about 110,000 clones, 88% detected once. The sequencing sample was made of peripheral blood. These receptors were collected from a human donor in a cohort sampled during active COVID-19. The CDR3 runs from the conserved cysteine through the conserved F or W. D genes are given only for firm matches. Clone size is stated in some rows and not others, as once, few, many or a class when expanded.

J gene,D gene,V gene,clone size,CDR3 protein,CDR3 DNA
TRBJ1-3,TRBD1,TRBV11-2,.,CASSLPPGTGNNTIYF,TGTGCCAGCAGCTTACCCCCCGGGACAGGGAACAACACCATATATTTT
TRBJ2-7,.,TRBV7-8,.,CASSLGSYEQYF,TGTGCCAGCAGCTTAGGCAGCTACGAGCAGTACTTC
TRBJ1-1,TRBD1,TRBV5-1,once,CASSLRTGVNTEAFF,TGCGCCAGCAGCTTAAGAACAGGGGTGAACACTGAAGCTTTCTTT
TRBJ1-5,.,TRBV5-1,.,CASSLDRGNQPQHF,TGCGCCAGCAGCCTGGATCGGGGCAATCAGCCCCAGCATTTT
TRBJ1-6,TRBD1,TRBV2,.,CASMKDREQGALHF,TGTGCCAGTATGAAGGACAGGGAACAAGGGGCCCTCCACTTT
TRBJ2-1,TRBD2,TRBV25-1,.,CASSEQGLAGTQFF,TGTGCCAGCAGTGAACAGGGACTAGCGGGAACGCAGTTCTTC
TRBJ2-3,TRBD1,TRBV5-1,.,CASSSQGATDTQYF,TGCGCCAGCAGCTCCCAGGGGGCTACAGATACGCAGTATTTT
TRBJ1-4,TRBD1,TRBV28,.,CASSSPTRGQNEKLFF,TGTGCCAGCAGTTCACCCACCCGGGGACAGAATGAAAAACTGTTTTTT
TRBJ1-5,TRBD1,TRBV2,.,CASTHRDRGPQHF,TGTGCCAGCACCCACCGGGACAGGGGACCCCAGCATTTT
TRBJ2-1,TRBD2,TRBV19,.,CASAGAGGTEGNEQFF,TGTGCCAGCGCCGGTGCGGGGGGGACCGAGGGGAATGAGCAGTTCTTC
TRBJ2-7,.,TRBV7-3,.,CASSLTPEGEQYF,TGTGCCAGCAGCTTAACCCCCGAGGGCGAGCAGTACTTC
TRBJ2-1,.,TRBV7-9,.,CASSLETGLYEQFF,TGTGCCAGCAGCTTAGAGACAGGATTATATGAGCAGTTCTTC
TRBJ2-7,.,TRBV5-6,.,CASSVDEGTYEQYF,TGTGCCAGCAGCGTAGACGAGGGCACCTACGAGCAGTACTTC
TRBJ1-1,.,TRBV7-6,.,CASSLLTGNTEAFF,TGTGCCAGCAGCTTACTGACAGGGAACACTGAAGCTTTCTTT
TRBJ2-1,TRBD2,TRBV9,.,CASSVVGLAERYNEQFF,TGTGCCAGCAGCGTAGTCGGGCTAGCGGAACGGTACAATGAGCAGTTCTTC
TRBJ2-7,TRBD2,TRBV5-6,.,CASSLSREVLDEQYF,TGTGCCAGCAGCTTGTCACGGGAGGTCTTGGACGAGCAGTACTTC
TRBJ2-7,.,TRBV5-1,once,CASSPDMVYEQYF,TGCGCCAGCAGCCCGGACATGGTTTACGAGCAGTACTTC
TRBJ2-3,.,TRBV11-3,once,CASTNRPDTQYF,TGTGCCAGCACCAACAGGCCAGATACGCAGTATTTT
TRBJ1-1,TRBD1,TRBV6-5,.,CASSLDRVPNTEAFF,TGTGCCAGCAGTTTGGACAGGGTACCGAACACTGAAGCTTTCTTT
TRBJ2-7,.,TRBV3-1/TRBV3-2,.,CASSQDLADEQYF,TGTGCCAGCAGCCAAGATTTGGCCGACGAGCAGTACTTC
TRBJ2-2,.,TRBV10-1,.,CASGQWGTGELFF,TGCGCCAGCGGACAGTGGGGCACCGGGGAGCTGTTTTTT
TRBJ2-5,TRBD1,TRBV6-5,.,CASSYPSTGGDETQYF,TGTGCCAGCAGTTACCCTTCGACAGGGGGGGACGAGACCCAGTACTTC
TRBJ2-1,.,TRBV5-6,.,CASSRDYNEQFF,TGTGCCAGCAGCCGGGACTACAATGAGCAGTTCTTC
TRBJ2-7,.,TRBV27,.,CASGGLRAFVYEQYF,TGTGCCAGCGGAGGCCTCCGGGCCTTTGTCTACGAGCAGTACTTC
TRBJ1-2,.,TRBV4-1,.,CASSQDPSGGVESF,TGCGCCAGCAGCCAAGATCCCTCGGGGGGCGTTGAGTCCTTC
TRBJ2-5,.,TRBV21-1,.,CASSKADPGGLRETQYF,TGTGCCAGCAGCAAAGCGGACCCAGGGGGGCTCAGGGAGACCCAGTACTTC
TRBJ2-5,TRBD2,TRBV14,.,CASSPGPGLAWGTQYF,TGTGCCAGCAGCCCAGGGCCGGGACTAGCTTGGGGGACCCAGTACTTC
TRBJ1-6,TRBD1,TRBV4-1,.,CASSVRDRDNSPLHF,TGCGCCAGCAGCGTCCGGGACAGGGATAATTCACCCCTCCACTTT
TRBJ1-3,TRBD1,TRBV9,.,CASSPAILTGPGNTIYF,TGTGCCAGCAGCCCTGCAATCCTGACAGGGCCAGGAAACACCATATATTTT
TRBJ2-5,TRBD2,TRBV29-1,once,CSVDRTSGGRIQETQYF,TGCAGCGTTGACCGGACTAGCGGGGGCCGTATCCAAGAGACCCAGTACTTC
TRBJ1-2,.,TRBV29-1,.,CSVVSGANYGYTF,TGCAGCGTTGTCTCGGGGGCTAACTATGGCTACACCTTC
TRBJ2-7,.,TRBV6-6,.,CASSTVYEQYF,TGTGCCAGCAGTACGGTCTACGAGCAGTACTTC
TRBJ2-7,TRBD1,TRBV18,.,CASSPGTGFEYF,TGTGCCAGCTCACCCGGGACAGGGTTTGAGTACTTC
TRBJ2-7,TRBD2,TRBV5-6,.,CASSLAAGANYEQYF,TGTGCCAGCAGCTTGGCGGCGGGAGCCAACTACGAGCAGTACTTC
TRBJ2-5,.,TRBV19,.,CASSYPGGETQYF,TGTGCCAGTAGTTACCCCGGCGGGGAGACCCAGTACTTC
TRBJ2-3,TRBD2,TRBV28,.,CASSLSRRGGQDTDTQYF,TGTGCCAGCAGTTTATCTCGGCGGGGGGGCCAGGACACAGATACGCAGTATTTT
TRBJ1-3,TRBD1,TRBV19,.,CATGDRGYGNTIYF,TGTGCCACCGGGGACAGGGGCTATGGAAACACCATATATTTT
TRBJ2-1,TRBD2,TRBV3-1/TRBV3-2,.,CASSQVAGGDSDEQFF,TGTGCCAGCAGCCAGGTAGCGGGGGGGGATTCCGATGAGCAGTTCTTC
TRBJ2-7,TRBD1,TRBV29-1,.,CSVEGTESSYEQYF,TGCAGCGTTGAGGGGACAGAGAGCTCCTACGAGCAGTACTTC
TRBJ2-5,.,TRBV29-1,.,CSAPFDGPQETQYF,TGCAGCGCTCCCTTCGATGGCCCCCAAGAGACCCAGTACTTC
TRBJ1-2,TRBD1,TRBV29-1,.,CSVAGTGGGGYGYTF,TGCAGCGTTGCCGGGACAGGGGGTGGTGGCTATGGCTACACCTTC
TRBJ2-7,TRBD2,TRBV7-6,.,CASSLPSGSDHEQYF,TGTGCCAGCAGCTTACCTAGCGGGAGTGATCACGAGCAGTACTTC
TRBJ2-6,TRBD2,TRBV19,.,CASTFRGAGANVLTF,TGTGCCAGTACCTTCCGGGGGGCTGGGGCCAACGTCCTGACTTTC
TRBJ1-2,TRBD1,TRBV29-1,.,CSVEEKGQAAGYTF,TGCAGCGTTGAAGAAAAGGGACAGGCGGCCGGCTACACCTTC
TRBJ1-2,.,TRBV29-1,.,CSVELVQPDYNYGYTF,TGCAGCGTTGAGTTAGTACAGCCAGACTATAACTATGGCTACACCTTC
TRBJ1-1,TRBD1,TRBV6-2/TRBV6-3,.,CASSWDRGSMNTEAFF,TGTGCCAGCAGTTGGGACAGGGGCTCTATGAACACTGAAGCTTTCTTT
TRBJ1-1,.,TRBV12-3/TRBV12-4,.,CASSGGAEAFF,TGTGCCAGCAGCGGCGGCGCGGAAGCTTTCTTT
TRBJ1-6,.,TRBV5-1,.,CASSLALYNSPLHF,TGCGCCAGCAGCTTGGCCCTCTATAATTCACCCCTCCACTTT
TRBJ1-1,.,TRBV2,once,CASSAERGNTEAFF,TGTGCCAGCAGTGCAGAACGGGGAAACACTGAAGCTTTCTTT
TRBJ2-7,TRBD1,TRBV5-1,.,CASSEGTGAYEQYF,TGCGCCAGCAGCGAGGGGACAGGAGCCTACGAGCAGTACTTC
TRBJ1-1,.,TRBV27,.,CASSLASGRWTEAFF,TGTGCCAGCAGTTTGGCGTCCGGGAGGTGGACTGAAGCTTTCTTT
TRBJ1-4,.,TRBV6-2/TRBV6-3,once,CASSSHLTNEKLFF,TGTGCCAGCAGTTCCCACTTAACTAATGAAAAACTGTTTTTT
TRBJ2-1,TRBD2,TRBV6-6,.,CASSPFSGRNEQFF,TGTGCCAGCAGCCCATTCAGCGGGAGAAATGAGCAGTTCTTC
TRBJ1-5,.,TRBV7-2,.,CASSLAGGGGQPQHF,TGTGCCAGCAGCTTAGCGGGGGGGGGAGGCCAGCCCCAGCATTTT
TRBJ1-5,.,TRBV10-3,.,CAISPSPLGVGNQPQHF,TGTGCCATCAGTCCTTCACCTTTGGGCGTGGGCAATCAGCCCCAGCATTTT
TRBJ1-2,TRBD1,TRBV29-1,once,CSVERQGADGYTF,TGCAGCGTTGAAAGACAGGGAGCCGATGGCTACACCTTC
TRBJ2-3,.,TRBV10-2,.,CASSEPPGLTDTQYF,TGCGCCAGCAGTGAGCCGCCAGGTTTGACAGATACGCAGTATTTT